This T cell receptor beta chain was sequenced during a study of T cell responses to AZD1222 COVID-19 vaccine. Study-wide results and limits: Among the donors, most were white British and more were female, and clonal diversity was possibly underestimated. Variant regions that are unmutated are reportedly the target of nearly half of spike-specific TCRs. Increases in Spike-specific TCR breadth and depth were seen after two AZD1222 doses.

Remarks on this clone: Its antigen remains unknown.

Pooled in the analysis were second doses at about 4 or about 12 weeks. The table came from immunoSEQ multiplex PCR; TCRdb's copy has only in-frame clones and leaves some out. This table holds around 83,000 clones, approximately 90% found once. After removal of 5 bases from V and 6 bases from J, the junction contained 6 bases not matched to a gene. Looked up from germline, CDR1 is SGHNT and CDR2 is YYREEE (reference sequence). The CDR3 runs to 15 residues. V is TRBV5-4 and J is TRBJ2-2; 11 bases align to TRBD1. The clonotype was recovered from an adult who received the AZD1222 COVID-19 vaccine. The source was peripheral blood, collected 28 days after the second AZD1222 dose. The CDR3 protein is CASSLPGQGAGELFF. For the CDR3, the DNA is TGTGCCAGCAGTCTACCGGGACAGGGGGCCGGGGAGCTGTTTTTT.